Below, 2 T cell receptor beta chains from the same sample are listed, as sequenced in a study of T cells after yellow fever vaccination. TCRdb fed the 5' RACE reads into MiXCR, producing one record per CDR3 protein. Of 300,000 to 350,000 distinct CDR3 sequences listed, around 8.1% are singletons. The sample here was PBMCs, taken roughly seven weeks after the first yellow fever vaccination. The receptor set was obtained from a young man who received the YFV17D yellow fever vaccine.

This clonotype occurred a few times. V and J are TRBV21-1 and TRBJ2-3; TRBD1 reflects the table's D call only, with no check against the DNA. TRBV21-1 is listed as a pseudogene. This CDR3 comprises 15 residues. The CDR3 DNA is TGTGCCAGCAGCAAAGGTATTCCGGGGACAGATACGCAGTATTTT. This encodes CASSKGIPGTDTQYF.

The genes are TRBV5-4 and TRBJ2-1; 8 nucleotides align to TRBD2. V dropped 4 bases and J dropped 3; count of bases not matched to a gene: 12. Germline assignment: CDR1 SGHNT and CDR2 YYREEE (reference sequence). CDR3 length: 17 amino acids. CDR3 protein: CASSPNSGANFYNEQFF. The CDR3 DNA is TGTGCCAGCAGCCCAAATAGCGGGGCCAACTTCTACAATGAGCAGTTCTTC.